The rows below give T cell receptor beta chains drawn from one sample of a study of neurological immune-mediated disorders. TCRdb fed the 5' RACE reads into MiXCR, producing one record per CDR3 protein. The sample lists more than 75,000 distinct CDR3 sequences, 3.5% seen once, with about 2.9% in the top ten. Material for sequencing was PBMCs. Source of these receptors: a woman in her forties or fifties with multiple sclerosis. CDR3s include the opening cysteine and the closing phenylalanine or tryptophan. A D gene is named only where the DNA matches it firmly. A clone size is listed for some rows: how often the clone was seen (once, few, many), or a class if it is expanded.

TRBV15	TRBD1	TRBJ1-6	many	TGTGCCACCAGCTTACTCAGGGGGTCACCCCTCCACTTT	CATSLLRGSPLHF
TRBV28	.	TRBJ2-5	many	TGTGCCAGCAGTTTAAGTCTTCCAAAGGGGCGGGAGACCCAGTACTTC	CASSLSLPKGRETQYF
TRBV7-2	.	TRBJ1-2	many	TGTGCCAGCAGCATGGGCAGGCCCTATGGCTACACCTTC	CASSMGRPYGYTF
TRBV6-2/TRBV6-3	TRBD2	TRBJ2-3	many	TGTGCCAGCAGTGAGACTAGCAACCGGCAGTATTTT	CASSETSNRQYF
TRBV6-1	.	TRBJ2-3	many	TGTGCCAGCAGTGAGGCAATACTAGGTGGCACAGATACGCAGTATTTT	CASSEAILGGTDTQYF
TRBV27	TRBD2	TRBJ2-3	.	TGTGCCAGCAGTTTACGGATTAGCGGGGGCCTTAGCACAGATACGCAGTATTTT	CASSLRISGGLSTDTQYF
TRBV12-3/TRBV12-4	.	TRBJ1-5	few	TGTGCCAGCAGTTTAGGTGTCAATCAGCACCAGCATTTT	CASSLGVNQHQHF
TRBV18	TRBD1	TRBJ2-7	many	TGTGCCAGCTCCCTCAGGGGGTACTACGAGCAGTACTTC	CASSLRGYYEQYF
TRBV7-3	TRBD2	TRBJ2-1	many	TGTGCCAGCAGCTTAACTAGCGGGGGGAACAATGAGCAGTTCTTC	CASSLTSGGNNEQFF
TRBV27	TRBD1	TRBJ1-1	many	TGTGCCAGCCGTACTGGGACAGCGTACACTGAAGCTTTCTTT	CASRTGTAYTEAFF
TRBV20-1	.	TRBJ2-7	many	TGCAGTGCTAGACGGGAGATTCAACCCTACGAGCAGTACTTC	CSARREIQPYEQYF
TRBV6-2/TRBV6-3	.	TRBJ1-6	many	TGTGCCAGCAGTTACACCGGGACTGATCTCCACTTT	CASSYTGTDLHF
TRBV29-1	TRBD1	TRBJ1-2	once	TGCAGCGCAACGGACAGGGGTGTAAATGGCTACACCTTC	CSATDRGVNGYTF
TRBV15	.	TRBJ1-2	many	TGTGCCACCAGCAGAGTTAGGGAGAGCCGCTATGGCTACACCTTC	CATSRVRESRYGYTF
TRBV7-9	.	TRBJ2-4	many	TGTGCCAGCAGCCCCCACATTCAGTACTTC	CASSPHIQYF
TRBV20-1	.	TRBJ1-3	many	TGCAGTGCTAGTAACAACTCTGGAAACACCATATATTTT	CSASNNSGNTIYF
TRBV20-1	TRBD1	TRBJ2-7	many	TGCAGTGCTACCGGGGACAGGGATCACGAGCAGTACTTC	CSATGDRDHEQYF
TRBV24-1	.	TRBJ2-2	many	TGTGCCACCAGTGGGAATTTCGGACAATTCAACACCGGGGAGCTGTTTTTT	CATSGNFGQFNTGELFF
TRBV5-1	.	TRBJ2-2	many	TGCGCCAGCAGCCTGGGAGGTCGTGGCACCGGGGAGCTGTTTTTT	CASSLGGRGTGELFF
TRBV7-2	.	TRBJ2-2	many	TGTGCCAGCAGCCAGGGGTACCGGGCCTCGAACACCGGGGAGCTGTTTTTT	CASSQGYRASNTGELFF
TRBV10-3	TRBD1	TRBJ2-7	few	TGTGCCATCAGCGGACAGGGCTACGAGCAGTACTTC	CAISGQGYEQYF
TRBV6-5	.	TRBJ2-2	many	TGTGCCAGCAGTGAATTAAAACAGTCGAGGACCGGGGAGCTGTTTTTT	CASSELKQSRTGELFF
TRBV12-3/TRBV12-4	TRBD1	TRBJ1-1	many	TGTGCCAGCAATCTAGGGGGCGGGGGGTTGACTGAAGCTTTCTTT	CASNLGGGGLTEAFF
TRBV7-2	.	TRBJ2-1	many	TGTGCCAGCAGCTCCCCCCTTTACAATGAGCAGTTCTTC	CASSSPLYNEQFF
TRBV9	.	TRBJ2-1	many	TGTGCCAGTGCAAAGGCCGCCTCCTACAATGAGCAGTTCTTC	CASAKAASYNEQFF
TRBV12-3/TRBV12-4	.	TRBJ2-7	many	TGTGCCAGCAGTTTAGGCCTGGTGGGCGAGCAGTACTTC	CASSLGLVGEQYF
TRBV11-2	.	TRBJ2-7	many	TGTGCCAGCAGCCAGGCGAGGGCGCCTGCCTACGAGCAGTACTTC	CASSQARAPAYEQYF
TRBV5-1	.	TRBJ1-5	many	TGCGCCAGCAGCTTGGAACCCAGTAGCAATCAGCCCCAGCATTTT	CASSLEPSSNQPQHF
TRBV20-1	TRBD2	TRBJ2-7	many	TGCAGTACCGACCGGGGGGGCTTTTACGAGCAGTACTTC	CSTDRGGFYEQYF
TRBV7-2	TRBD2	TRBJ2-3	many	TGTGCCAGCAGCTTGCGCGCTAGCGGGGGGGGCATTGATACGCAGTATTTT	CASSLRASGGGIDTQYF
TRBV7-2	TRBD1	TRBJ2-1	many	TGTGCCAGCAGCGGGACGACAGGGTACAATGAGCAGTTCTTC	CASSGTTGYNEQFF
TRBV21-1	.	TRBJ2-1	many	TGTGCCAGCAGCAAAGGGACTCATTACAATGAGCAGTTCTTC	CASSKGTHYNEQFF
TRBV4-3	.	TRBJ1-1	.	TGCGCCAGCAGCCAATGGCGGGGCATGAACACTGAAGCTTTCTTT	CASSQWRGMNTEAFF
TRBV20-1	.	TRBJ1-5	.	TGCAGTGCTGGGCCAGGAATCAATCAGCCCCAGCATTTT	CSAGPGINQPQHF
TRBV28	TRBD1	TRBJ1-5	many	TGTGCCAGCAGTAAACCCGGGACAGGGGGCTTCCCCCGGAGGCAGCCCCAGCATTTT	CASSKPGTGGFPRRQPQHF
TRBV7-9	TRBD1	TRBJ1-4	many	TGTGCCAGCAGCTCCGGGACAGGGGGTTTCGGCGATGAAAAACTGTTTTTT	CASSSGTGGFGDEKLFF